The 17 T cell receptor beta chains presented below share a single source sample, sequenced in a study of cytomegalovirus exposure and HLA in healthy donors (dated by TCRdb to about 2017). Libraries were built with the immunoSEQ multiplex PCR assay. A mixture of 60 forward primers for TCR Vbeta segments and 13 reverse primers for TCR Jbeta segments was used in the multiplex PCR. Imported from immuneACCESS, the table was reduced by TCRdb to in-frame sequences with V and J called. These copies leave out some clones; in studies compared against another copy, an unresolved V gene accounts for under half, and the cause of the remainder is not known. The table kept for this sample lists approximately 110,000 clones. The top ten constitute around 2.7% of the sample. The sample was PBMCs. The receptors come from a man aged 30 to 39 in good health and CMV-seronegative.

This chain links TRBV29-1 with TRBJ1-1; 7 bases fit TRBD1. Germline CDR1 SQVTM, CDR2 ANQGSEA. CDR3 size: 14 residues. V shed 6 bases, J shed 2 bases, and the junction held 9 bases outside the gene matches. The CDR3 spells CSVGIGTANTEAFF. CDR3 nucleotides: TGCAGCGTAGGGATCGGGACAGCTAACACTGAAGCTTTCTTT.

In nucleotides, the CDR3 is TGCAGCGTTACAGGGATCACTAATGAAAAACTGTTTTTT. It is translated as CSVTGITNEKLFF. The gene calls are TRBV29-1 and TRBJ1-4; the D gene is possibly TRBD1 (6 bases). The CDR3 loop spans 13 amino acids. Deletions cut 5 bases from V and 2 bases from J, with 9 bases between. The germline gives CDR1 SQVTM, CDR2 ANQGSEA.

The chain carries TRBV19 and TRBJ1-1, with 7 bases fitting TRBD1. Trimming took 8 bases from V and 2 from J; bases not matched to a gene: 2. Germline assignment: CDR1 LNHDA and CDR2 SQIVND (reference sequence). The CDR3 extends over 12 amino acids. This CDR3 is CASGDSNTEAFF. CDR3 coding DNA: TGTGCCAGTGGGGACAGCAACACTGAAGCTTTCTTT.

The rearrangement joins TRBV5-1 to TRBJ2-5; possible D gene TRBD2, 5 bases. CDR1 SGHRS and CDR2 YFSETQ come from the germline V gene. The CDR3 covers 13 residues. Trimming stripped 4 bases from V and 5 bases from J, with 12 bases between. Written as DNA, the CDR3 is TGCGCCAGCAGCCGCGGGTGGGTGGAGACCCAGTACTTC. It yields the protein CASSRGWVETQYF.

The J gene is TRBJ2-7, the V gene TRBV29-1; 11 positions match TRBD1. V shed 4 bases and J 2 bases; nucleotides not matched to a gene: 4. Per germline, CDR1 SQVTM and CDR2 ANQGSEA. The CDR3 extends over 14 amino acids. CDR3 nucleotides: TGCAGCGTTGGAGGGGACAGGGGGACCTACGAGCAGTACTTC. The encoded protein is CSVGGDRGTYEQYF.

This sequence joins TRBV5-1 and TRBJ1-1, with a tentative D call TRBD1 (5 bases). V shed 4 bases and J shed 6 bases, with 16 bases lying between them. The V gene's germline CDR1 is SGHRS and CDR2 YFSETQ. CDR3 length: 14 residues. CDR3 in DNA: TGCGCCAGCAGCCCGACCGAGGACACGGCTGAAGCTTTCTTT. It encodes CASSPTEDTAEAFF. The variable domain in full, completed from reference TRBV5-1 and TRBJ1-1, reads KAGVTQTPRYLIKTRGQQVTLSCSPISGHRSVSWYQQTPGQGLQFLFEYFSETQRNKGNFPGRFSGRQFSNSRSEMNVSTLELGDSALYLCASSPTEDTAEAFFGQGTRLTVV.

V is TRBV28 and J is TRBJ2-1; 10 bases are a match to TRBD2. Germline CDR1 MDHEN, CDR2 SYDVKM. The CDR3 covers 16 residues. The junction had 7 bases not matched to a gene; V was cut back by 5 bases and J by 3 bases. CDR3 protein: CASSPAGGEGYNEQFF. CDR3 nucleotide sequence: TGTGCCAGCAGTCCAGCGGGGGGGGAGGGCTACAATGAGCAGTTCTTC.

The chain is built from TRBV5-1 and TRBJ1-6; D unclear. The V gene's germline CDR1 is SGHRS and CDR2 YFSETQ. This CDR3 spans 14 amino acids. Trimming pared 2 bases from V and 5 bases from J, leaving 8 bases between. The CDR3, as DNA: TGCGCCAGCAGCTTCGGGAAGGATAATTCACCCCTCCACTTT. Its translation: CASSFGKDNSPLHF.

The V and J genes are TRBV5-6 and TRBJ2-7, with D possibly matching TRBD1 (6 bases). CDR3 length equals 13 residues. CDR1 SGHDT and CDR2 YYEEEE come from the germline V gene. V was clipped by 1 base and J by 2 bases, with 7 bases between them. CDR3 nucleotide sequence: TGTGCCAGCAGCTTGAACAGGGCCTACGAGCAGTACTTC. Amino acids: CASSLNRAYEQYF.

The DNA of the CDR3 is TGTGCCAGCAGCCCCCGGGACAGCGTTATCCGCTACGAGCAGTACTTC. Translated: CASSPRDSVIRYEQYF. This chain joins TRBV11-1 and TRBJ2-7; TRBD1 aligns across 7 bases. Per the germline V gene, CDR1 is SGHAT and CDR2 is FQDESV (reference sequence). V shed 5 bases, J shed 3 bases, and the junction held 13 bases outside the gene matches. The CDR3 is 16 amino acids.

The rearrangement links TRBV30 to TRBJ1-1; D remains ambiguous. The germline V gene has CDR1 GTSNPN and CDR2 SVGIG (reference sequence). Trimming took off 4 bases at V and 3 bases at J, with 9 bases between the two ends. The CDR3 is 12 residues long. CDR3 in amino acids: CAWTGDYTEAFF. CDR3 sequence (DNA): TGTGCCTGGACCGGGGATTACACTGAAGCTTTCTTT.

As DNA, the CDR3 is TGTGCCAGCAGCTCCGGCGAGCAGTACTTC. This gives the protein CASSSGEQYF. The chain uses TRBV7-2 and TRBJ2-7; D ambiguous. V shed 4 bases and J shed 6 bases, with 4 bases lying between them. The CDR3 runs 10 residues. Germline CDR1 SGHTA, CDR2 FQGNSA.

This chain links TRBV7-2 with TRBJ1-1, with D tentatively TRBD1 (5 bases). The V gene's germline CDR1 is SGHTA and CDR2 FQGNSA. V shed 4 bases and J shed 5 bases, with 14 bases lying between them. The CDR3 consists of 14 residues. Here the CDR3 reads CASSSVGGWTEAFF. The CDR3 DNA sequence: TGTGCCAGCAGCTCGGTCGGGGGATGGACTGAAGCTTTCTTT.

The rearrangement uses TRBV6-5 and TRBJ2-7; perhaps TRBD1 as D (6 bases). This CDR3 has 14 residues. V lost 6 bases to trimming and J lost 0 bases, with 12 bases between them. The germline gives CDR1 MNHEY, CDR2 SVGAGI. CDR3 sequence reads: CASSIGGSSYEQYF. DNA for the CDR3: TGTGCCAGCAGCATAGGGGGTAGCTCCTACGAGCAGTACTTC.

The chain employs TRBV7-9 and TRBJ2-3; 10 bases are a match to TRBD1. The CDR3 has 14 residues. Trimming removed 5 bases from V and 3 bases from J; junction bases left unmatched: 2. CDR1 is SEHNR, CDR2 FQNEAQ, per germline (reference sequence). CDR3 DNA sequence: TGTGCCAGCAGCGTGGACAGGGGGACAGATACGCAGTATTTT. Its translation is CASSVDRGTDTQYF.

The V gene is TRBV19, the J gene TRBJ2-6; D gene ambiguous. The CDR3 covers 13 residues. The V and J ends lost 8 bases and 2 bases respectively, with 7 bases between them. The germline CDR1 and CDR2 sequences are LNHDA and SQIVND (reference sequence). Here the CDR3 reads CASLRAGANVLTF. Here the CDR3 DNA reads TGTGCCAGTCTCCGGGCTGGGGCCAACGTCCTGACTTTC.

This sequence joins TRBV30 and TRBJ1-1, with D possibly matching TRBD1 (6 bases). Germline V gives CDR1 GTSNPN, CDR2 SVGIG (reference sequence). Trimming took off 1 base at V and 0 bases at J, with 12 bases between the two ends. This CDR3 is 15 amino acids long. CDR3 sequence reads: CAWSGRGHVNTEAFF. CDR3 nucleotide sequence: TGTGCCTGGAGTGGCAGGGGACACGTGAACACTGAAGCTTTCTTT.